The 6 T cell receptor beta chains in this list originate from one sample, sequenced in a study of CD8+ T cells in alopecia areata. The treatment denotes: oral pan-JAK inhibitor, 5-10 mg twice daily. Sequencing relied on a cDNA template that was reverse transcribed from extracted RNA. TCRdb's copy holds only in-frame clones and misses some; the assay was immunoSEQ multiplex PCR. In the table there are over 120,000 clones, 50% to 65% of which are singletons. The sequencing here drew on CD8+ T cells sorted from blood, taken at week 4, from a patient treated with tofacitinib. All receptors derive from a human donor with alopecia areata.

CDR3 sequence reads: CASSTRSGLPNTEAFF. The CDR3 coding sequence is TGTGCCAGCAGCACCCGGTCAGGTCTTCCGAACACTGAAGCTTTCTTT. The chain recombines TRBV9 with TRBJ1-1; unclear D gene. The germline V gene encodes CDR1 SGDLS and CDR2 YYNGEE. The CDR3 is 16 amino acids. Trimming stripped 4 bases from V and 1 base from J, with 17 bases between.

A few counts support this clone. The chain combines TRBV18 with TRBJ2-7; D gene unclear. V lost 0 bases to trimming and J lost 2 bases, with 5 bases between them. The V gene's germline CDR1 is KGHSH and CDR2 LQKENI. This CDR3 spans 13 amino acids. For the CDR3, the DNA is TGTGCCAGCTCACCACCAGAAGCCTACGAGCAGTACTTC. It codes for CASSPPEAYEQYF.

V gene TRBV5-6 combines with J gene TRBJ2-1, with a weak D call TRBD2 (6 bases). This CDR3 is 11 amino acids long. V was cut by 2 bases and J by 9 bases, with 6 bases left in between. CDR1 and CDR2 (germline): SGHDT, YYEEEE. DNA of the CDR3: TGTGCCAGCAGCTTCGGGAGTGAGCAGTTCTTC. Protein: CASSFGSEQFF.

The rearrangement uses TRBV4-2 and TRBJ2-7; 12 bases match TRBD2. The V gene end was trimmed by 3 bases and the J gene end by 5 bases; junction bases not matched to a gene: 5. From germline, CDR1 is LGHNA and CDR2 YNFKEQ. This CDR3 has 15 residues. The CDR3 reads CASSQTRTSGNEQYF. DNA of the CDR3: TGTGCCAGCAGCCAGACCCGGACTAGCGGGAACGAGCAGTACTTC.

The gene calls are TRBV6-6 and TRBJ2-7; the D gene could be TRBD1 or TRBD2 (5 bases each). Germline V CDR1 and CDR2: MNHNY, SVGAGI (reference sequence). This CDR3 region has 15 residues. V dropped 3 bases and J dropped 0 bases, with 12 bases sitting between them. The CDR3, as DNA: TGTGCCAGCAGTTATGGGAACGGGGCCTCCTACGAGCAGTACTTC. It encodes CASSYGNGASYEQYF.

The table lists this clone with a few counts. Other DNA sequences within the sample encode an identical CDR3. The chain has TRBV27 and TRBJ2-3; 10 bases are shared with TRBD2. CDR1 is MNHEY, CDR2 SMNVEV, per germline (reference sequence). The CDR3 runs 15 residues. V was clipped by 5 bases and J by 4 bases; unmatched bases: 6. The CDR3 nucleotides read TGTGCCAGCAGTCCGAGCGGGGGGGCTCCAGATACGCAGTATTTT. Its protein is CASSPSGGAPDTQYF.